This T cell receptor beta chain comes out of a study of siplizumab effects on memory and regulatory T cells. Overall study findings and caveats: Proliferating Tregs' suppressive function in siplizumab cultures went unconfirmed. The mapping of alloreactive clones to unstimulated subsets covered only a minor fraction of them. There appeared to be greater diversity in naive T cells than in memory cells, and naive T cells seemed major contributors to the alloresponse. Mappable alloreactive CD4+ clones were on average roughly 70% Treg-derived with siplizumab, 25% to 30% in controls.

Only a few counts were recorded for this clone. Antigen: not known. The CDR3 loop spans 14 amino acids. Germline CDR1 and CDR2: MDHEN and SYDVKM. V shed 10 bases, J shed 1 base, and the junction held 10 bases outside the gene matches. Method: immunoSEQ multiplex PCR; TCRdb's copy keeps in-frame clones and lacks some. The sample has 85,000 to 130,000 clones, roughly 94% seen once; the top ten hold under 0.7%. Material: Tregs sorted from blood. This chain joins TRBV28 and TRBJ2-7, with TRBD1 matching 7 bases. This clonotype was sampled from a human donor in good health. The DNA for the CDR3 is TGTGCCATCGAAACCGGGACAGCGTCCTACGAGCAGTACTTC. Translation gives CAIETGTASYEQYF.